This T cell receptor (beta chain) was sequenced in a study of long-term antiretroviral therapy in people with HIV. Whole-study findings and limits: Every time point showed a repertoire led by clones expanded before ART.

Every one of the donors gave at least one pre-ART PBMC sample and at least two post-ART PBMC samples. This CDR3 contains 13 residues. The V gene's germline CDR1 is SGHAT and CDR2 FQNNGV. V dropped 4 bases and J dropped 8 bases, with 12 bases sitting between them. In the case of this clone: Antigen specificity is unknown.

Survey level was the resolution at which the v3.0 immunoSEQ assay ran. Sequencing was performed with immunoSEQ multiplex PCR; in TCRdb, only in-frame clones are kept and a portion is missing. The sample holds 35,000 to 45,000 clones, 80% to 90% seen once. This sequence joins TRBV11-2 and TRBJ1-3; D is unclear. The specimen comprised unsorted PBMCs, sampled just before starting antiretroviral therapy. The origin of this receptor is a young woman with HIV. This CDR3 is CASSSPLGHTIYF. The CDR3 DNA reads TGTGCCAGCAGCTCCCCTCTCGGGCACACCATATATTTT.